This paragraph reports one T cell receptor (beta chain). This entry belongs to a study of radiotherapy plus CTLA-4 blockade in lung cancer. Study as a whole: Objective responses were recorded in over 15% of patients, with disease control recorded in about 29%.

Sequencing was performed with immunoSEQ multiplex PCR; in TCRdb, only in-frame clones are kept and a portion is missing. The sample carries under 45,000 clones, 60% to 80% recorded once. V was cut by 6 bases and J by 1 base, with 9 bases left in between. This CDR3 is 14 amino acids long. Germline V gene data show CDR1 as KGHSH and CDR2 as LQKENI. The sample was peripheral blood, taken from a patient treated with radiotherapy plus ipilimumab. The rearrangement uses TRBV18 and TRBJ1-4; D gene unclear. The clonotype comes from a human donor with non-small cell lung cancer that progressed on radiotherapy plus ipilimumab. CDR3 in DNA: TGTGCCAGCTCTCTCACGGGAACTAATGAAAAACTGTTTTTT. Encoded protein: CASSLTGTNEKLFF.